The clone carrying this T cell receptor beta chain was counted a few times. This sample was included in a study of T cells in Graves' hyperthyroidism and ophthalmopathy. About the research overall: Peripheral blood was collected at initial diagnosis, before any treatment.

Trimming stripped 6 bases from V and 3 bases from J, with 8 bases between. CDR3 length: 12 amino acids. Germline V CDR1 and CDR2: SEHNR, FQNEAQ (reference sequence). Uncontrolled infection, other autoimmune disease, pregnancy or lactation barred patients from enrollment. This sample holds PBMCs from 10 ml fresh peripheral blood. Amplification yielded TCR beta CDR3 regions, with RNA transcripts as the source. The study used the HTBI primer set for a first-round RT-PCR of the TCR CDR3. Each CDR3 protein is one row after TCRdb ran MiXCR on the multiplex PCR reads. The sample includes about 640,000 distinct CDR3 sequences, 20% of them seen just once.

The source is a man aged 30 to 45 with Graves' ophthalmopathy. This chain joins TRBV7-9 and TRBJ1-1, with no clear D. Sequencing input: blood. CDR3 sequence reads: CASRSEYTEAFF. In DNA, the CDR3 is TGTGCCAGCAGGTCCGAGTACACTGAAGCTTTCTTT.